The present T cell receptor (beta chain) was sequenced within a study of T-cell reconstitution after alpha-beta-depleted transplantation in children. Preparing the TCRbeta library involved the use of unique molecular identifiers. TCRdb fed the PCR reads into MiXCR, producing one record per CDR3 protein. This sample has 490,000 or so distinct CDR3 sequences, with approximately 12% found just once. Sequencing was performed on PBMCs from the stem cell graft donor, taken from the stem cell graft. This TCR was sampled from a human donor who donated a stem cell graft to a child with combined immunodeficiency.

The CDR3 DNA reads TGTGCCAGCAGTTTAGTGGGACTAGCGGGAGTCAGTACGCAGTATTTT. Encoded protein: CASSLVGLAGVSTQYF. The chain uses TRBV12-3 or TRBV12-4 and TRBJ2-3; TRBD2 agrees at 14 bases. The V gene end was trimmed by 1 base and the J gene end by 8 bases; junction bases not matched to a gene: 5. This CDR3 comprises 16 residues.